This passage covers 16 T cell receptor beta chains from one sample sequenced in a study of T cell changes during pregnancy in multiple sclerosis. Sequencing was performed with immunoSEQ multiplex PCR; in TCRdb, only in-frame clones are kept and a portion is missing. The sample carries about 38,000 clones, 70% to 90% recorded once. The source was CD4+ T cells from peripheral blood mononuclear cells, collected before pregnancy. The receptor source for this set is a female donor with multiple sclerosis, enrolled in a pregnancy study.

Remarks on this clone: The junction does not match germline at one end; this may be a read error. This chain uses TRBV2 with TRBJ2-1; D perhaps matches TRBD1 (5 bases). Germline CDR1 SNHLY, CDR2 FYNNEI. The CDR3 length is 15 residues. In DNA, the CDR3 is TGTGCCAGCATTGAAGACAGTTTTTCTTACAATGAGCAGTTCTTC. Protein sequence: CASIEDSFSYNEQFF.

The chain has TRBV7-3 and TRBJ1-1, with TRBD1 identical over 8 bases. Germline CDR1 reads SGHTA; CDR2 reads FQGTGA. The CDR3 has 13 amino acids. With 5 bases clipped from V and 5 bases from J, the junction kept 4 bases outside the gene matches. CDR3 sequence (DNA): TGTGCCAGCAGCGCCGACAGGGGTACTGAAGCTTTCTTT. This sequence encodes CASSADRGTEAFF.

The CDR3 protein is CASRDSGSGEQYF. The DNA of the CDR3 is TGTGCCAGCAGGGACTCGGGATCGGGAGAGCAGTACTTC. The rearrangement uses TRBV6-6 and TRBJ2-7, with TRBD2 as a possible D gene (5 bases). The CDR3 extends over 13 amino acids. Trimming removed 6 bases from V and 7 bases from J, with 16 bases in between. Per the germline V gene, CDR1 is MNHNY and CDR2 is SVGAGI (reference sequence).

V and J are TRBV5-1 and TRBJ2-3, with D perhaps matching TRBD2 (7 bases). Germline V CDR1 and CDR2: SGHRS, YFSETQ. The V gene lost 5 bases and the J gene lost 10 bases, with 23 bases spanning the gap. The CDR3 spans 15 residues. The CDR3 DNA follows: TGCGCCAGCAGGCCCGGGGGCGCACTAGCGATCGCGCAGTATTTT. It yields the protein CASRPGGALAIAQYF.

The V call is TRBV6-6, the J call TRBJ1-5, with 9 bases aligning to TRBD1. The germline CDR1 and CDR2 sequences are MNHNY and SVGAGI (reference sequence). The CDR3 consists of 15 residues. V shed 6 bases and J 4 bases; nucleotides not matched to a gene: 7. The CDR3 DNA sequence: TGTGCCAGCAGCACATACGGGACAGGGAATCAGCCCCAGCATTTT. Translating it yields CASSTYGTGNQPQHF.

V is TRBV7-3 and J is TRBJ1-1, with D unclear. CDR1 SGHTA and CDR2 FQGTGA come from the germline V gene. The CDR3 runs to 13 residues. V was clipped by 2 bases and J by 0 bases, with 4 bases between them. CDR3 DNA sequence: TGTGCCAGCAGCTTACACATGAACACTGAAGCTTTCTTT. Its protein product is CASSLHMNTEAFF.

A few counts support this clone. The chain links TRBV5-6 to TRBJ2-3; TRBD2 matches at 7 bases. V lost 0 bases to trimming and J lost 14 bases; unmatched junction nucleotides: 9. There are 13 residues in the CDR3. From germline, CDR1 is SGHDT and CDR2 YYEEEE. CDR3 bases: TGTGCCAGCAGCTTGGGCTTCCGGGACTACACGTATTTT. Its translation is CASSLGFRDYTYF.

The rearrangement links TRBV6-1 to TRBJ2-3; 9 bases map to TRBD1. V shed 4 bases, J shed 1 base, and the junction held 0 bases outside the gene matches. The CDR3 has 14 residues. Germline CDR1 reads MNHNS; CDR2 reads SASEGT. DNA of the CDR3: TGTGCCAGCAGTGGGACAGGGGGCACAGATACGCAGTATTTT. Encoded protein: CASSGTGGTDTQYF.

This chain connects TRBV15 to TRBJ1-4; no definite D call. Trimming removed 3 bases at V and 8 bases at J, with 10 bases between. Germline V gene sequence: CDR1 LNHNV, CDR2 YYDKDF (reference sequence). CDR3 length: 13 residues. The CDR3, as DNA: TGTGCCACCAGCAGGCGGGTCTCGGAAAAACTGTTTTTT. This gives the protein CATSRRVSEKLFF.

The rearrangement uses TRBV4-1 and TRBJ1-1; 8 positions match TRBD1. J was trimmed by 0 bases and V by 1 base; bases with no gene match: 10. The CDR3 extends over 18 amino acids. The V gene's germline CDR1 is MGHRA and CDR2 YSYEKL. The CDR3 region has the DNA TGCGCCAGCAGCCAAGGGGGCCGACAGGGGACCTTGAACACTGAAGCTTTCTTT. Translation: CASSQGGRQGTLNTEAFF.

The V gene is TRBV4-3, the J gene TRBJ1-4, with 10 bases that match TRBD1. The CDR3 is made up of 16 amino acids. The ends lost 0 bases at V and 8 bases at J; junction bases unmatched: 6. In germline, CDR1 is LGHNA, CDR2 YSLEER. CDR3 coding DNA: TGCGCCAGCAGCCAAGAGGGGGGGACAGGGGCCGAAAAACTGTTTTTT. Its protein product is CASSQEGGTGAEKLFF.

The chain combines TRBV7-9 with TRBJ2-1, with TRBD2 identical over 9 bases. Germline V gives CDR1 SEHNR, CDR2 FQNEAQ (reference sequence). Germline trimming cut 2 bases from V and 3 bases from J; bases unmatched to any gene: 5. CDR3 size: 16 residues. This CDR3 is CASSLWLAGSYNEQFF. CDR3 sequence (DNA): TGTGCCAGCAGCTTATGGCTAGCGGGGAGCTACAATGAGCAGTTCTTC. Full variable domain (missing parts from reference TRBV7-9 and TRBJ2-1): DTGVSQNPRHKITKRGQNVTFRCDPISEHNRLYWYRQTLGQGPEFLTYFQNEAQLEKSRLLSDRFSAERPKGSFSTLEIQRTEQGDSAMYLCASSLWLAGSYNEQFFGPGTRLTVL.

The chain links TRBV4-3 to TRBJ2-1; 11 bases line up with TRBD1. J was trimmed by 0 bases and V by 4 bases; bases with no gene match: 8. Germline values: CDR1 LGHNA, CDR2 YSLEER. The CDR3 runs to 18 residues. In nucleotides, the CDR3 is TGCGCCAGCAGCCGAGGGACAGGGGGAACTAGCTCCTACAATGAGCAGTTCTTC. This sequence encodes CASSRGTGGTSSYNEQFF.

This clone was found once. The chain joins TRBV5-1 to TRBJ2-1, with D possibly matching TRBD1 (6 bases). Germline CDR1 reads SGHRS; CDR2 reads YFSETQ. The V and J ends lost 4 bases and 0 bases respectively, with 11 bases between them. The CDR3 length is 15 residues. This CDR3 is CASSSTGSSYNEQFF. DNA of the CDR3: TGCGCCAGCAGCAGTACAGGGAGCTCCTACAATGAGCAGTTCTTC.

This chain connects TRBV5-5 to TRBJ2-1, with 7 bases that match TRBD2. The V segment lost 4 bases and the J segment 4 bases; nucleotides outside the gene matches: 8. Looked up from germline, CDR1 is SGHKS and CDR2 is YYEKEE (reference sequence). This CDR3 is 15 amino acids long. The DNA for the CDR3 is TGTGCCAGCAGCGCCGGGGGGTCTTCTTACAATGAGCAGTTCTTC. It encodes CASSAGGSSYNEQFF.

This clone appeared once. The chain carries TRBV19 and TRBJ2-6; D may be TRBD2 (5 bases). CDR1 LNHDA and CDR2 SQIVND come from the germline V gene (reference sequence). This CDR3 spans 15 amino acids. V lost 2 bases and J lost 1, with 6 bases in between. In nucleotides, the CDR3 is TGTGCCAGTAGTATACGCGGGTCTGGGGCCAACGTCCTGACTTTC. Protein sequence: CASSIRGSGANVLTF.